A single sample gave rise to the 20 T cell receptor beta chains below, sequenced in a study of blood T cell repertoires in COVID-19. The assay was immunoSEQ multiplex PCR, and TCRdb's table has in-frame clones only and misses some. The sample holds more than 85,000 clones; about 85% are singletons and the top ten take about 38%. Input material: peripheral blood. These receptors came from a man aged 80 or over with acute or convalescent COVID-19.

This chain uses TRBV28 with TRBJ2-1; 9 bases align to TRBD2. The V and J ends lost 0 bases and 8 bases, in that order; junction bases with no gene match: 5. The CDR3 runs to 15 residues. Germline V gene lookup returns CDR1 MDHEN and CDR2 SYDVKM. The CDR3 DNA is TGTGCCAGCAGTTTATGGTCTAGCGGGAAGGATGAGCAGTTCTTC. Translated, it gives CASSLWSSGKDEQFF.

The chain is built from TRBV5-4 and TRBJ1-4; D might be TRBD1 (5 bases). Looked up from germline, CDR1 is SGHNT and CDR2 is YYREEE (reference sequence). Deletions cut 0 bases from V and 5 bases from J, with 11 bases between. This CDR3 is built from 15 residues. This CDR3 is CASSLGLGGNEKLFF. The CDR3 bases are TGTGCCAGCAGCTTGGGTTTGGGGGGAAATGAAAAACTGTTTTTT.

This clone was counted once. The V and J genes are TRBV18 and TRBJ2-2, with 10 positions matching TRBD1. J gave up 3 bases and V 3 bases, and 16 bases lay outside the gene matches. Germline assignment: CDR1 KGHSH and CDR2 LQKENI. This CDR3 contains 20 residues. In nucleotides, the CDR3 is TGTGCCAGCTCACCTTTACGTGTTCCGGGACAGGGGCCCGACACCGGGGAGCTGTTTTTT. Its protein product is CASSPLRVPGQGPDTGELFF. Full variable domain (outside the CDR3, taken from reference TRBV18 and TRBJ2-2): NAGVMQNPRHLVRRRGQEARLRCSPMKGHSHVYWYRQLPEEGLKFMVYLQKENIIDESGMPKERFSAEFPKEGPSILRIQQVVRGDSAAYFCASSPLRVPGQGPDTGELFFGEGSRLTVL.

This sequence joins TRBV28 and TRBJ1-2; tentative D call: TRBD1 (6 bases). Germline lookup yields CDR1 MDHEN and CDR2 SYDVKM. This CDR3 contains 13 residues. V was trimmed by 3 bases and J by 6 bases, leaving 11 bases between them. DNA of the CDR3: TGTGCCAGCAGTTTTGGACAGACAGATGGCTACACCTTC. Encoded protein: CASSFGQTDGYTF.

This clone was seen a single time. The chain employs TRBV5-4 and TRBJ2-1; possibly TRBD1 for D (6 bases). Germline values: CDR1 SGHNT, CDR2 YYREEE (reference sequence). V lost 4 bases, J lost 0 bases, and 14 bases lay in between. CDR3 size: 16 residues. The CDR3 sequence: CASSRGGISSYNEQFF. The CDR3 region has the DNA TGTGCCAGCAGCAGAGGGGGAATTAGCTCCTACAATGAGCAGTTCTTC.

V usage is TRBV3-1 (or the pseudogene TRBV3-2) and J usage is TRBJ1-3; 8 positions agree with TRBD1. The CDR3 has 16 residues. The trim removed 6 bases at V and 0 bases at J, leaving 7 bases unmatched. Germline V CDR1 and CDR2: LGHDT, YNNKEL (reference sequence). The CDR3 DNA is TGTGCCAGCAGGGCCCTGGGACAGGCCTCTGGAAACACCATATATTTT. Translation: CASRALGQASGNTIYF.

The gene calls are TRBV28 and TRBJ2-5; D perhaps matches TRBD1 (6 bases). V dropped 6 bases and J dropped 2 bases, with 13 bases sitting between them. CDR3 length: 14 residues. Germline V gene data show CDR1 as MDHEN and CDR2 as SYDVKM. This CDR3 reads CASSHTTGQETQYF. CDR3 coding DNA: TGTGCCAGCAGCCACACTACAGGGCAAGAGACCCAGTACTTC.

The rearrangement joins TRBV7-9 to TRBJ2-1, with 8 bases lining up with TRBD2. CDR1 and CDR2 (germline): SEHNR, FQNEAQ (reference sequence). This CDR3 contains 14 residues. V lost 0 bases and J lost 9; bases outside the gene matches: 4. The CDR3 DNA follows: TGTGCCAGCAGCTTAGCCGGGACTAGAGGTGAGCAGTTCTTC. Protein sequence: CASSLAGTRGEQFF.

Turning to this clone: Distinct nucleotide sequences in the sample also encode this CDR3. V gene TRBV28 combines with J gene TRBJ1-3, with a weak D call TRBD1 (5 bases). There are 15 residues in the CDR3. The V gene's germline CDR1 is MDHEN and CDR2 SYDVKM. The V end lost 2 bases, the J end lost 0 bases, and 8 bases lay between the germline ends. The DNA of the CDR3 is TGTGCCAGCAGTTTAACAGGAATCTCTGGAAACACCATATATTTT. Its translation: CASSLTGISGNTIYF.

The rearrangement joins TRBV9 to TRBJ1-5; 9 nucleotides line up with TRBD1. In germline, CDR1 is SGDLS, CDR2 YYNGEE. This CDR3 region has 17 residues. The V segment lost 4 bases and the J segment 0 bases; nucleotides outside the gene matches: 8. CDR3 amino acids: CASSPRDREYSNQPQHF. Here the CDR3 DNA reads TGTGCCAGCAGCCCTCGGGACAGGGAGTATAGCAATCAGCCCCAGCATTTT.

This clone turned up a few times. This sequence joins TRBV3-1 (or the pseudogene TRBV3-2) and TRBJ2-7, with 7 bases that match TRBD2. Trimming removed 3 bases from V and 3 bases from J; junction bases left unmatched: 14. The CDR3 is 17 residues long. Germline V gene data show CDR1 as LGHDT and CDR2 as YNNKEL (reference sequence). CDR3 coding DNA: TGTGCCAGCAGCCACTTAGCGGGCACGGCTATCTGCTACGAGCAGTACTTC. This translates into CASSHLAGTAICYEQYF.

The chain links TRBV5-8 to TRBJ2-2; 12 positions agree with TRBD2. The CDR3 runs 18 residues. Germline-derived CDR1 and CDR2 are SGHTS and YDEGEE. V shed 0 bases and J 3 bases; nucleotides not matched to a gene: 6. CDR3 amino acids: CASSLGLAGEGYTGELFF. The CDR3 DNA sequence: TGTGCCAGCAGCTTGGGACTAGCGGGAGAGGGGTACACCGGGGAGCTGTTTTTT.

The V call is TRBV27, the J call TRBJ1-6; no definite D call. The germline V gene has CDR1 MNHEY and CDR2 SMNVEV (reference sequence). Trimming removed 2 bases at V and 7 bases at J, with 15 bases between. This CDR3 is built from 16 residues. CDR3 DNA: TGTGCCAGCAGTTTAGAGAGACTACGTAGGAATTCACCCCTCCACTTT. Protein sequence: CASSLERLRRNSPLHF.

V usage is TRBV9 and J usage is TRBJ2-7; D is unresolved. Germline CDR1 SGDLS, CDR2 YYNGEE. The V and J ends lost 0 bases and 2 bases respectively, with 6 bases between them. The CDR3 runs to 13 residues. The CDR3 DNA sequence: TGTGCCAGCAGCGTAGACAGTACCTACGAGCAGTACTTC. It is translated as CASSVDSTYEQYF.

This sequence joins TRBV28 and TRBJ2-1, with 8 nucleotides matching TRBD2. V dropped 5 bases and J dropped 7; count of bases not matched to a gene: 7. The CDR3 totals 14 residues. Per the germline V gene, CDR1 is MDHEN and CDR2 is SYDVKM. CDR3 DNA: TGTGCCAGCAGTCGGCGGGAGGTGTTGAATGAGCAGTTCTTC. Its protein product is CASSRREVLNEQFF.

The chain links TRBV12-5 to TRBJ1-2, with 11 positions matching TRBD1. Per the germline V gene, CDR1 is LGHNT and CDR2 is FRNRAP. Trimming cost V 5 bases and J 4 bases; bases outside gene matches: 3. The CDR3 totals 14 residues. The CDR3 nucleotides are TGTGCTAGTGGTCCCGGGACAGGGGGCTATGGCTACACCTTC. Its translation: CASGPGTGGYGYTF.

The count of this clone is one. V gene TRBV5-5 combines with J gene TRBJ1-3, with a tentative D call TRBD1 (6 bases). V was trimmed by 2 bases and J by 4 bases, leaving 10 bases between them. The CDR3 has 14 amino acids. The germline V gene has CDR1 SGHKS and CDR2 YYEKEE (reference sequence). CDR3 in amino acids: CASSFRDRGNTIYF. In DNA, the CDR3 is TGTGCCAGCAGCTTTCGTGACAGGGGAAACACCATATATTTT.

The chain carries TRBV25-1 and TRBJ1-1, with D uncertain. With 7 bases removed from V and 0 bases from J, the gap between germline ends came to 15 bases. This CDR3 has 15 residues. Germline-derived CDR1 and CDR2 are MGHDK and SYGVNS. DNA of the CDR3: TGTGCCAGCACCCCCCTCAACAGCCTGAACACTGAAGCTTTCTTT. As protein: CASTPLNSLNTEAFF.

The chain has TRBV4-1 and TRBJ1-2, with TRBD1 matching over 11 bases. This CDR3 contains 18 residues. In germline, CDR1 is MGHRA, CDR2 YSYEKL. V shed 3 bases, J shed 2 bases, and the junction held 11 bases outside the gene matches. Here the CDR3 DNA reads TGCGCCAGCAGCCAGCCCGGACAGGGGGCCCCCAGGAACTATGGCTACACCTTC. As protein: CASSQPGQGAPRNYGYTF.

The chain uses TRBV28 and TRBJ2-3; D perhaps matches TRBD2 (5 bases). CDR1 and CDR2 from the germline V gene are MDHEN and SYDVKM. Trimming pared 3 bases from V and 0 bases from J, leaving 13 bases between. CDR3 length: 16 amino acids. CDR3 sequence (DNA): TGTGCCAGCAGTTTCCGGGGTGGGGTTAGCACAGATACGCAGTATTTT. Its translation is CASSFRGGVSTDTQYF.